This passage covers 19 T cell receptor beta chains from one sample sequenced in a study of human T cells and chemical hapten exposure. A single record per CDR3 protein comes from TCRdb applying MiXCR to the RACE reads. The sample has 80,000 to 100,000 distinct CDR3 sequences; about 6.8% are singletons. Time point denoted: patch test 1, 2 weeks after DPC sensitization. Treatment meaning: therapeutic diphenylcyclopropenone sensitization with weekly scalp DPC. The starting material was whole blood, obtained in connection with sensitization to the hapten diphenylcyclopropenone (DPC). The receptor set was obtained from a woman in her 30s with alopecia areata. Some clones in this sample may be carry-over from other donors' samples.

CDR3 protein: CASSPRTFALGGLNTEAFF. The CDR3 bases are TGTGCCAGCAGCCCCCGGACATTCGCCCTAGGGGGGCTTAACACTGAAGCTTTCTTT. The chain employs TRBV5-5 and TRBJ1-1; possible D gene TRBD1, 6 bases. The germline gives CDR1 SGHKS, CDR2 YYEKEE (reference sequence). V lost 4 bases, J lost 2 bases, and 27 bases lay in between. This CDR3 has 19 residues.

A few counts support this clonotype. V usage is TRBV20-1 and J usage is TRBJ2-3; 10 bases map to TRBD2. After removal of 3 bases from V and 4 bases from J, the junction contained 7 bases not matched to a gene. The germline gives CDR1 DFQATT, CDR2 SNEGSKA (reference sequence). The CDR3 extends over 15 amino acids. CDR3 nucleotide sequence: TGCAGTGCTAGTAGAGCGGGGGGGACTTCAGATACGCAGTATTTT. Protein product: CSASRAGGTSDTQYF.

The sample holds a few counts of this clonotype. The chain uses TRBV20-1 and TRBJ1-2; 9 nucleotides align to TRBD1. There are 13 residues in the CDR3. Unmatched junction bases numbered 4, after V lost 3 bases and J lost 5 bases. Germline V gives CDR1 DFQATT, CDR2 SNEGSKA (reference sequence). CDR3 in DNA: TGCAGTGCTAGTTACGGGACAGGGTATGGCTACACCTTC. This encodes CSASYGTGYGYTF.

This clonotype was observed a handful of times. This may stem from a read error, because a much larger clone lies one nucleotide away. This chain links TRBV27 with TRBJ2-7; 8 bases are a match to TRBD1. Losses at the gene ends were 5 bases for V and 5 bases for J; bases not matched to a gene: 11. Germline values: CDR1 MNHEY, CDR2 SMNVEV (reference sequence). CDR3 length equals 15 residues. CDR3 residues: CASSPGGRGLDEQYF. CDR3 nucleotides: TGTGCCAGCAGTCCTGGAGGCAGGGGGCTTGACGAGCAGTACTTC.

This clonotype was recorded at least ten times. V is TRBV24-1 and J is TRBJ2-3, with 14 bases that match TRBD2. The CDR3 loop spans 21 amino acids. Trimming removed 0 bases from V and 0 bases from J; junction bases left unmatched: 10. Germline V CDR1 and CDR2: KGHDR, SFDVKD. The CDR3 reads CATSDLPGLAGAVTSTDTQYF. The CDR3 DNA follows: TGTGCCACCAGTGATTTGCCGGGACTAGCGGGGGCCGTTACTAGCACAGATACGCAGTATTTT.

This sequence joins TRBV6-5 and TRBJ1-2; 7 positions match TRBD1. Germline CDR1 and CDR2: MNHEY and SVGAGI. Germline trimming cut 4 bases from V and 7 bases from J; bases unmatched to any gene: 6. The CDR3 is 13 residues long. The DNA for the CDR3 is TGTGCCAGCAGTTCGGACAGGAGTCTTGGCTACACCTTC. Its translation is CASSSDRSLGYTF.

This clonotype came up a few times. The genes are TRBV20-1 and TRBJ1-4; D is undetermined. Germline loops: CDR1 DFQATT, CDR2 SNEGSKA (reference sequence). The CDR3 is 15 amino acids. Trimming took off 0 bases at V and 7 bases at J, with 15 bases between the two ends. Written as DNA, the CDR3 is TGCAGTGCTAGAGAATTTCGAACGCGCAGTGAAAAACTGTTTTTT. It yields the protein CSAREFRTRSEKLFF.

The table lists this clonotype with a few counts. DNA for the CDR3: TGCGCCAGCAGCAAAGGGGACAGGTTGATGAACACTGAAGCTTTCTTT. It yields the protein CASSKGDRLMNTEAFF. The chain employs TRBV5-1 and TRBJ1-1, with 8 bases aligning to TRBD1. The CDR3 length is 16 residues. J gave up 0 bases and V 4 bases, and 8 bases lay outside the gene matches. CDR1 and CDR2 from the germline V gene are SGHRS and YFSETQ. Full variable domain (outside the CDR3, taken from reference TRBV5-1 and TRBJ1-1): KAGVTQTPRYLIKTRGQQVTLSCSPISGHRSVSWYQQTPGQGLQFLFEYFSETQRNKGNFPGRFSGRQFSNSRSEMNVSTLELGDSALYLCASSKGDRLMNTEAFFGQGTRLTVV.

This clonotype was seen repeatedly, ten times or more. The chain is built from TRBV20-1 and TRBJ2-6; 8 bases fit TRBD1. Unmatched junction bases numbered 2, after V lost 5 bases and J lost 2 bases. The CDR3 runs 14 residues. Germline V gene sequence: CDR1 DFQATT, CDR2 SNEGSKA (reference sequence). The CDR3 reads CSAVQGAGANVLTF. Here the CDR3 DNA reads TGCAGTGCTGTACAGGGGGCTGGGGCCAACGTCCTGACTTTC.

This clonotype was recorded many times. The chain's CDR3 is CASRRRGENTEAFF. The CDR3 DNA follows: TGTGCCAGCAGAAGAAGGGGGGAAAACACTGAAGCTTTCTTT. The V call is TRBV12-3 or TRBV12-4, the J call TRBJ1-1; weak D call: TRBD1 (6 bases). The CDR3 is 14 amino acids. V was pared by 6 bases and J by 2 bases, with 13 bases between.

The rearrangement uses TRBV10-3 and TRBJ1-2; no firm D call. CDR3 length: 13 residues. Germline CDR1 and CDR2: ENHRY and SYGVKD. Trimming removed 7 bases from V and 2 bases from J, with 11 bases in between. The CDR3, as DNA: TGTGCCATCACCCCGGACTTAAACTATGGCTACACCTTC. Its protein is CAITPDLNYGYTF.

The table lists this clonotype with many counts. The chain uses TRBV20-1 and TRBJ2-7, with D possibly matching TRBD2 (7 bases). V lost 3 bases and J lost 6, with 18 bases in between. The CDR3 sequence is 14 residues long. CDR1 DFQATT and CDR2 SNEGSKA come from the germline V gene (reference sequence). The CDR3 DNA sequence: TGCAGTGCTAGTGGGGGGGGCCTCTCGGGCGAGCAGTACTTC. Translated: CSASGGGLSGEQYF.

For this clonotype: A clone one base away is much larger, so this may be a read error. The genes are TRBV20-1 and TRBJ2-1; D is unresolved. This CDR3 is 13 amino acids long. V shed 4 bases and J shed 5 bases, with 12 bases lying between them. CDR1 DFQATT and CDR2 SNEGSKA come from the germline V gene (reference sequence). The CDR3 loop is CSANPGTDNEQFF. The CDR3, as DNA: TGCAGTGCTAACCCAGGCACGGACAATGAGCAGTTCTTC.

The sample holds many counts of this clonotype. The rearrangement joins TRBV18 to TRBJ2-6; D is unclear. The germline CDR1 and CDR2 sequences are KGHSH and LQKENI. The length of the CDR3 is 15 residues. V lost 2 bases to trimming and J lost 4 bases, with 9 bases between them. CDR3 coding DNA: TGTGCCAGCTCACCAACGAGCTCCGGGGCCAACGTCCTGACTTTC. Amino acids: CASSPTSSGANVLTF.

This clonotype has a count of ten or more. This rearrangement joins TRBV5-1 to TRBJ2-5; 7 bases are shared with TRBD1. This CDR3 has 14 amino acids. Losses at the gene ends were 4 bases for V and 5 bases for J; bases not matched to a gene: 8. Germline values: CDR1 SGHRS, CDR2 YFSETQ. The DNA of the CDR3 is TGCGCCAGCAGCCATAGGACAGGAACCGAGACCCAGTACTTC. It translates to CASSHRTGTETQYF.

This clonotype was seen only a few times. The rearrangement links TRBV6-1 to TRBJ1-2; TRBD1 agrees at 7 bases. With 2 bases clipped from V and 4 bases from J, the junction kept 7 bases outside the gene matches. The CDR3 is made up of 15 amino acids. CDR1 and CDR2 (germline): MNHNS, SASEGT. CDR3 DNA sequence: TGTGCCAGCAGTGAATACAGGGGCGGGAGCTATGGCTACACCTTC. Protein sequence: CASSEYRGGSYGYTF.

This clonotype has at least ten counts. The rearrangement links TRBV12-3 or TRBV12-4 to TRBJ2-2; 10 bases fit TRBD2. CDR3 length equals 16 residues. Germline trimming cut 4 bases from V and 3 bases from J; bases unmatched to any gene: 5. This CDR3 reads CASSSQRGGYTGELFF. The CDR3 DNA is TGTGCCAGCAGTTCACAGCGGGGGGGTTACACCGGGGAGCTGTTTTTT.

This clonotype appeared a few times. The CDR3: CAISQGINYGYTF. CDR3 sequence (DNA): TGTGCCATCTCACAGGGGATTAACTATGGCTACACCTTC. The rearrangement uses TRBV30 and TRBJ1-2; 7 bases map to TRBD1. The V gene end was trimmed by 8 bases and the J gene end by 1 base; junction bases not matched to a gene: 7. The germline gives CDR1 GTSNPN, CDR2 SVGIG (reference sequence). CDR3 length: 13 amino acids.

Here the CDR3 reads CASSQTGQPESPLHF. In nucleotides, the CDR3 is TGTGCCAGCAGCCAAACCGGACAGCCCGAGTCACCCCTCCACTTT. The chain couples TRBV11-3 to TRBJ1-6, with D maybe TRBD1 (6 bases). Trimming pared 5 bases from V and 10 bases from J, leaving 18 bases between. There are 15 residues in the CDR3. Germline loops: CDR1 SGHNT, CDR2 YENEEA.